This T cell receptor (beta chain) comes out of a study of neurological immune-mediated disorders. General study findings and limits: The most TCR clonal expansion was seen in HTLV-1-associated myelopathy, and the least was seen in multiple sclerosis, which fell below healthy controls.

This clonotype was counted ten times or more. Antigen unknown. Synthesis of cDNA used 5'RACE (with 10-nucleotide random UMIs). Sequencing runs each yielded over 160 million TCR-beta sequences from 15-18 subjects. TCRdb reanalysed the 5' RACE reads using MiXCR and keeps one entry per CDR3 protein. In the table there are fewer than 30,000 distinct CDR3 sequences, roughly 12% of which are singletons. Stored at -80 C, 2 million PBMCs were the source of the unsorted libraries. The V and J ends lost 6 bases and 4 bases respectively, with 19 bases between them. This CDR3 has 16 amino acids. CDR1 is MNHEY and CDR2 is SVGEGT in the germline V gene.

The source is a woman aged 35 to 49 with HTLV-1-associated myelopathy (HAM/TSP). The genes are TRBV6-2 or TRBV6-3 and TRBJ1-5, with D possibly TRBD1 on 5 matching bases. The source material was PBMCs. CDR3 residues: CASSGNQGGNNQPQHF. The CDR3 DNA follows: TGTGCCAGCAGCGGCAACCAGGGAGGGAATAATCAGCCCCAGCATTTT.